This TCR beta chain derives from a study of Ad26.COV2.S vaccination and SARS-CoV-2 variants. For the study at large: Intramuscular Ad26.COV2.S doses were given once or twice, 56 days apart. Study-wide results and limits: Recipients of either vaccine or placebo displayed similar breadth of non-spike TCRs. Analyses that measured TCR breadth and depth may have underestimated total T cell responses.

This clone was counted a few times. What it binds is not known. The treatment denotes: around 19 received Ad26.COV2.S at low or high dose, single or two shots; several received placebo; per-sample allocation not given. At day 63 after the first vaccine or placebo injection, samples were drawn. In Boston, an adult donor aged 18-55 years took part. Sequencing was performed with immunoSEQ multiplex PCR; in TCRdb, only in-frame clones are kept and a portion is missing. The sample has hundreds of thousands of clones; roughly 90% are singletons. The clonotype comes from a person aged 18-60 years who received the Ad26.COV2.S COVID-19 vaccine or a placebo. The sequences come from peripheral blood, collected in a trial of Ad26.COV2.S vaccine versus placebo.

The chain's CDR3 is CAWSQGVGNTIYF. In DNA form, the CDR3 reads TGTGCCTGGAGTCAAGGAGTAGGAAACACCATATATTTT. The chain combines TRBV30 with TRBJ1-3; D is ambiguous. Trimming left V 2 bases short and J 4 bases short, with 9 bases between. The V gene's germline CDR1 is GTSNPN and CDR2 SVGIG (reference sequence). The CDR3 length is 13 residues.